This is a list of T cell receptor beta chains from one sample in a study of shared T cell receptors in the human thymus. Here immunoSEQ multiplex PCR was the method, and the copy in TCRdb shows in-frame clones only, minus some. Among roughly 500,000 clones listed, approximately 80% were seen once. These data were also reused for a study on human thymus T cells.

Sequenced input: thymocytes. These receptors all come from a boy younger than two with a congenital heart defect. Both conserved end residues are part of each CDR3. D genes are given only for firm matches. Clone size, where shown, is once, few, many, or a class for clones that have expanded.

CDR3 protein | CDR3 DNA | J gene | D gene | clone size | CDR3 length | V gene
CASRGLAQYNEQFF | TGTGCCAGCAGGGGACTAGCGCAATACAATGAGCAGTTCTTC | TRBJ2-1 | TRBD2 | - | 14 | TRBV2
CASSWTGVQPQHF | TGTGCCAGCAGTTGGACAGGGGTTCAGCCCCAGCATTTT | TRBJ1-5 | TRBD1 | - | 13 | TRBV2
CASPLREGRMGEQFF | TGTGCCAGCCCTCTGCGGGAGGGCCGGATGGGTGAGCAGTTCTTC | TRBJ2-1 | TRBD2 | - | 15 | TRBV7-3
CASSPVSPGQGARETQYF | TGTGCCAGCTCACCAGTTTCACCGGGACAGGGGGCGAGAGAGACCCAGTACTTC | TRBJ2-5 | TRBD1 | - | 18 | TRBV18
CASTGHEETQYF | TGTGCCAGCACGGGACATGAAGAGACCCAGTACTTC | TRBJ2-5 | - | - | 12 | TRBV2
CASGYAREQFF | TGTGCTAGTGGATACGCCAGGGAGCAGTTCTTC | TRBJ2-1 | - | - | 11 | TRBV12-5
CASSFAGPKNIQYF | TGTGCCAGCAGTTTCGCAGGGCCCAAAAACATTCAGTACTTC | TRBJ2-4 | - | - | 14 | TRBV27
CASSTDRVAEAFF | TGTGCCAGCAGTACAGACAGGGTAGCTGAAGCTTTCTTT | TRBJ1-1 | TRBD1 | few | 13 | TRBV6-5
CSVGEETYNEQFF | TGCAGCGTAGGAGAGGAGACCTACAATGAGCAGTTCTTC | TRBJ2-1 | - | - | 13 | TRBV29-1
CASSQDLEIAGPTGELFF | TGTGCCAGCAGCCAAGATCTGGAGATAGCGGGACCCACCGGGGAGCTGTTTTTT | TRBJ2-2 | TRBD2 | - | 18 | TRBV14
CASSLCGASEVDGGETQYF | TGTGCCAGCAGTTTATGCGGGGCGTCCGAGGTGGACGGGGGGGAGACCCAGTACTTC | TRBJ2-5 | TRBD2 | once | 19 | TRBV28
CASSLDWRISYEQYF | TGTGCCAGCAGCCTAGATTGGCGGATCTCCTACGAGCAGTACTTC | TRBJ2-7 | - | - | 15 | TRBV11-2
CASSFSTTDETQYF | TGTGCCAGCAGCTTTTCCACGACAGATGAGACCCAGTACTTC | TRBJ2-5 | - | once | 14 | TRBV5-5
CATSRGPGQNTGELFF | TGTGCCACCAGCAGAGGCCCAGGTCAAAACACCGGGGAGCTGTTTTTT | TRBJ2-2 | - | - | 16 | TRBV15
CASSYADRGNTEAFF | TGTGCCAGCAGTTATGCGGACAGGGGGAACACTGAAGCTTTCTTT | TRBJ1-1 | TRBD1 | - | 15 | TRBV6-5
CASSFFPPRQECEQYF | TGCGCCAGCAGCTTCTTTCCCCCGAGACAGGAATGCGAGCAGTACTTC | TRBJ2-7 | - | few | 16 | TRBV5-1
CASSTTGTGTGVNTEAFF | TGTGCCAGCTCAACTACCGGAACCGGGACAGGGGTGAACACTGAAGCTTTCTTT | TRBJ1-1 | TRBD1 | - | 18 | TRBV18
CATLNRGIMNTEAFF | TGTGCCACCCTCAACCGGGGGATCATGAACACTGAAGCTTTCTTT | TRBJ1-1 | - | - | 15 | TRBV19
CASSVLTPNYGYTF | TGTGCCAGCAGCGTTTTGACACCGAACTATGGCTACACCTTC | TRBJ1-2 | - | - | 14 | TRBV7-8
CASSGLGRGPPTNEKLFF | TGCGCCAGCAGCGGCCTGGGCAGGGGGCCCCCAACTAATGAAAAACTGTTTTTT | TRBJ1-4 | TRBD1 | - | 18 | TRBV4-3
CASSLNPAPDRRNTEAFF | TGTGCCAGCAGTCTTAATCCAGCCCCGGACAGACGAAATACTGAAGCTTTCTTT | TRBJ1-1 | - | - | 18 | TRBV6-4
CASSQDQTGGSNEQFF | TGTGCCAGCAGCCAAGATCAGACGGGAGGGAGCAATGAGCAGTTCTTC | TRBJ2-1 | TRBD2 | - | 16 | TRBV4-2
CASSLVGRNSTNEKLFF | TGCGCCAGCAGCTTGGTAGGCAGGAACTCAACTAATGAAAAACTGTTTTTT | TRBJ1-4 | - | few | 17 | TRBV5-1
CASSSRDRGNYGYTF | TGCGCCAGCAGCTCAAGGGACAGGGGTAACTATGGCTACACCTTC | TRBJ1-2 | TRBD1 | - | 15 | TRBV5-1
CASSDSNLLAGAYNEQFF | TGTGCCAGCAGTGACTCGAATTTACTAGCGGGAGCCTACAATGAGCAGTTCTTC | TRBJ2-1 | TRBD2 | - | 18 | TRBV6-4
CASSSPLAGGAYEQYF | TGTGCCAGCAGCTCTCCTCTGGCGGGAGGAGCCTACGAGCAGTACTTC | TRBJ2-7 | TRBD2 | once | 16 | TRBV5-6
CAWSVLTGGDNEQFF | TGTGCCTGGAGTGTACTTACAGGGGGGGACAATGAGCAGTTCTTC | TRBJ2-1 | - | - | 15 | TRBV30
CASSPRGPTYEQYF | TGCGCCAGCAGCCCGAGGGGGCCTACCTACGAGCAGTACTTC | TRBJ2-7 | TRBD1 | - | 14 | TRBV4-1
CASSEGGGPSFYEQYF | TGCGCCAGCAGTGAAGGCGGAGGCCCTTCCTTCTACGAGCAGTACTTC | TRBJ2-7 | - | - | 16 | TRBV10-2
CASSSWDMEPNQPQHF | TGTGCCAGCAGCTCATGGGACATGGAACCTAATCAGCCCCAGCATTTT | TRBJ1-5 | - | few | 16 | TRBV5-6
CASSFWGDEQYF | TGTGCCAGCAGCTTTTGGGGCGACGAGCAGTACTTC | TRBJ2-7 | - | - | 12 | TRBV5-6
CAVTGSGELFF | TGTGCCGTAACAGGGTCAGGGGAGCTGTTTTTT | TRBJ2-2 | - | - | 11 | TRBV2
CASSLWDNQWVQGLAGVLNDEQYF | TGCGCCAGCAGCTTGTGGGACAATCAATGGGTTCAGGGACTAGCGGGAGTCCTAAACGACGAGCAGTACTTC | TRBJ2-7 | TRBD2 | once | 24 | TRBV5-1
CASSQDVPREGPYEQYF | TGCGCCAGCAGCCAAGATGTCCCGCGGGAGGGACCATACGAGCAGTACTTC | TRBJ2-7 | TRBD2 | - | 17 | TRBV4-1
CASSQTRVATGGYEQYF | TGTGCCAGCAGCCAAACGAGAGTAGCGACGGGGGGATACGAGCAGTACTTC | TRBJ2-7 | TRBD2 | - | 17 | TRBV14
CASSTSIAGGPTGELFF | TGCGCCAGCAGCACGAGCATAGCGGGAGGGCCCACCGGGGAGCTGTTTTTT | TRBJ2-2 | TRBD2 | - | 17 | TRBV4-1
CASSMGREIDEQFF | TGTGCCAGCAGCATGGGGCGGGAGATCGATGAGCAGTTCTTC | TRBJ2-1 | TRBD2 | - | 14 | TRBV28
CASRLGRTGPSGELFF | TGCGCCAGCAGGCTCGGAAGGACAGGGCCCAGCGGGGAGCTGTTTTTT | TRBJ2-2 | TRBD1 | - | 16 | TRBV5-1
CASSQDRRPPYEQYF | TGTGCCAGCAGCCAAGATCGGAGACCACCCTACGAGCAGTACTTC | TRBJ2-7 | - | - | 15 | TRBV4-2
CASSLDRAGEAHETQYF | TGTGCCAGCAGCTTAGATCGAGCGGGAGAAGCTCACGAGACCCAGTACTTC | TRBJ2-5 | TRBD2 | - | 17 | TRBV11-3
CASEQGRVKADTQYF | TGTGCCAGCGAGCAGGGCAGAGTCAAGGCAGATACGCAGTATTTT | TRBJ2-3 | - | - | 15 | TRBV2
CASSMKTGGSEAFF | TGTGCCAGTAGTATGAAGACAGGTGGCTCTGAAGCTTTCTTT | TRBJ1-1 | - | few | 14 | TRBV19